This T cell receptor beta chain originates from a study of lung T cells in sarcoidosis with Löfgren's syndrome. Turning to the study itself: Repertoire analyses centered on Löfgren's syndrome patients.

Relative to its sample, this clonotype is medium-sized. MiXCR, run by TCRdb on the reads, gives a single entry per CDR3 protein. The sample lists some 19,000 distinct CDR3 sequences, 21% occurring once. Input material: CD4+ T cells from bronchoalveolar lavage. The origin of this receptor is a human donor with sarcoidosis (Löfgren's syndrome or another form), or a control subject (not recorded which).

The CDR3: CASSPLAAYSSYNEQFF. The CDR3 nucleotides read TGTGCCAGCAGTCCTCTGGCTGCTTATTCGTCCTACAATGAGCAGTTCTTC. The chain has TRBV27 and TRBJ2-1; D gene unclear. The CDR3 consists of 17 residues. Germline CDR1 is MNHEY and CDR2 is SMNVEV (reference sequence). The V end lost 5 bases, the J end lost 1 base, and 18 bases lay between the germline ends.